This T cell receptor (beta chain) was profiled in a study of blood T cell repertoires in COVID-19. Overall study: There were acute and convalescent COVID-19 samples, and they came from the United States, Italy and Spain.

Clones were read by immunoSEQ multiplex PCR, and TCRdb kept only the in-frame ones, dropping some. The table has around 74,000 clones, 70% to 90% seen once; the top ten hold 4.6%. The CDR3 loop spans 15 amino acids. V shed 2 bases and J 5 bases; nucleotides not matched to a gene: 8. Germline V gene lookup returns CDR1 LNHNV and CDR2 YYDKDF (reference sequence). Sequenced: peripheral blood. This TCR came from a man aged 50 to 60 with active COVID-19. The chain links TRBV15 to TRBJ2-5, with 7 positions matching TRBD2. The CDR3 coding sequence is TGTGCCACCAGCAGATCCCGTGGGGGAGGGGAGACCCAGTACTTC. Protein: CATSRSRGGGETQYF.